Below, one TCR beta chain is given with its context. This record comes from a study of radiotherapy plus CTLA-4 blockade in lung cancer. Trimming removed 1 base at V and 2 bases at J, with 10 bases between. The CDR3 is made up of 15 amino acids. The germline CDR1 and CDR2 sequences are SGHVS and FNYEAQ. Measured with immunoSEQ multiplex PCR; TCRdb has only the in-frame clones, and not every one. The top ten clones hold around 10% of a sample with tens of thousands of clones, approximately 79% of them seen once. This clonotype was sampled from a human donor with non-small cell lung cancer who had stable disease on radiotherapy plus ipilimumab. J is TRBJ2-3 and V is TRBV7-6; either TRBD1 or TRBD2 may supply D (5 bases each). Specimen: peripheral blood, collected from a patient treated with radiotherapy plus ipilimumab. The chain's CDR3 is CASSLVPGHTDTQYF. CDR3 nucleotide sequence: TGTGCCAGCAGCTTAGTTCCGGGGCACACAGATACGCAGTATTTT. The full variable domain, with the rest looked up from reference TRBV7-6 and TRBJ2-3, is GAGVSQSPRYKVTKRGQDVALRCDPISGHVSLYWYRQALGQGPEFLTYFNYEAQQDKSGLPNDRFSAERPEGSISTLTIQRTEQRDSAMYRCASSLVPGHTDTQYFGPGTRLTVL.